Presented here are 14 T cell receptor beta chains from one specimen sequenced in a study of early T cells in non-severe SARS-CoV-2 infection. Each CDR3 protein is one row after TCRdb ran MiXCR on the 5' RACE reads. The table shows around 26,000 distinct CDR3 sequences, with more than 4.5% occurring only once. The specimen sequenced was whole blood. All receptors come from an adult who was a healthcare worker with PCR-confirmed SARS-CoV-2 infection or an uninfected control (not recorded which).

The rearrangement uses TRBV29-1 and TRBJ2-3; the match to TRBD2 covers 7 bases. Germline V gene sequence: CDR1 SQVTM, CDR2 ANQGSEA. CDR3 length: 15 residues. J was trimmed by 0 bases and V by 3 bases; bases with no gene match: 6. CDR3 amino acids: CSVEASGMSTDTQYF. CDR3 bases: TGCAGCGTTGAGGCTAGCGGAATGAGCACAGATACGCAGTATTTT.

This clonotype was counted at least ten times. The CDR3 sequence: CASREPTTAEETQYF. CDR3 nucleotides: TGTGCCAGCAGGGAACCTACTACCGCGGAAGAGACCCAGTACTTC. The rearrangement uses TRBV2 and TRBJ2-5; D ambiguous. With 6 bases removed from V and 3 bases from J, the gap between germline ends came to 17 bases. The germline CDR1 and CDR2 sequences are SNHLY and FYNNEI. This CDR3 comprises 15 residues.

V usage is TRBV20-1 and J usage is TRBJ2-3, with D possibly matching TRBD2 (6 bases). This CDR3 has 14 amino acids. Per the germline V gene, CDR1 is DFQATT and CDR2 is SNEGSKA (reference sequence). The germline V and J ends were trimmed by 6 bases and 4 bases, with 17 bases remaining between them. For the CDR3, the DNA is TGCAGTGCCCGAGGAGGGGTAGGGGCAGATACGCAGTATTTT. Protein: CSARGGVGADTQYF.

This clonotype was seen repeatedly, ten times or more. This chain connects TRBV7-2 to TRBJ1-6; D is uncertain. This CDR3 is 17 amino acids long. Between the trimmed V and J ends, which lost 2 bases and 6 bases, there was a span of 17 bases. Looked up from germline, CDR1 is SGHTA and CDR2 is FQGNSA. The CDR3 bases are TGTGCCAGCAGCTTAAGGGCTCCTATCGTCGGTAATTCACCCCTCCACTTT. It encodes CASSLRAPIVGNSPLHF.

This clonotype has at least ten counts. V is TRBV29-1 and J is TRBJ1-4, with 8 nucleotides matching TRBD1. CDR3 size: 16 residues. Germline V gene lookup returns CDR1 SQVTM and CDR2 ANQGSEA. With V trimmed by 4 bases and J by 0 bases, 7 bases remained unmatched. CDR3 loop: CSVGDRGGTTNEKLFF. The DNA for the CDR3 is TGCAGCGTTGGAGACAGGGGAGGTACAACTAATGAAAAACTGTTTTTT.

The table lists this clonotype with many counts. The chain employs TRBV5-6 and TRBJ1-1, with D possibly being TRBD1 (5 bases). Trimming left V 2 bases short and J 3 bases short, with 8 bases between. CDR3 size: 13 residues. Germline V gives CDR1 SGHDT, CDR2 YYEEEE. CDR3 DNA: TGTGCCAGCAGCTTTTGGGGCTACACTGAAGCTTTCTTT. Translation: CASSFWGYTEAFF.

This clonotype showed up many times. The chain recombines TRBV24-1 with TRBJ2-3; D is unclear. This CDR3 has 15 residues. With 3 bases removed from V and 0 bases from J, the gap between germline ends came to 9 bases. Germline-derived CDR1 and CDR2 are KGHDR and SFDVKD. CDR3 in amino acids: CATSDRLGSTDTQYF. CDR3 DNA sequence: TGTGCCACCAGTGATCGCCTGGGCAGCACAGATACGCAGTATTTT.

This clonotype has ten or more counts. The gene calls are TRBV5-5 and TRBJ2-2; D possibly corresponds to TRBD2 (6 bases). CDR3 length: 13 amino acids. Per the germline V gene, CDR1 is SGHKS and CDR2 is YYEKEE (reference sequence). The CDR3 reads CASGQGANGELFF. CDR3 nucleotides: TGTGCTAGCGGTCAGGGTGCGAACGGGGAGCTGTTTTTT.

This chain connects TRBV12-2 to TRBJ1-5; the table's D call, TRBD1, has no DNA check behind it. TRBV12-2 is classified as a pseudogene. The CDR3 is made up of 17 amino acids. CDR3 in amino acids: CASRLASPGACNQPQHF. For the CDR3, the DNA is TGTGCAAGTCGCTTAGCTTCTCCAGGGGCGTGCAATCAGCCCCAGCATTTT.

This clonotype appeared many times. The chain recombines TRBV7-9 with TRBJ2-5; tentatively, D is TRBD1 (5 bases). The length of the CDR3 is 13 residues. Looked up from germline, CDR1 is SEHNR and CDR2 is FQNEAQ (reference sequence). Trimming removed 5 bases at V and 4 bases at J, with 11 bases between. The CDR3 nucleotides read TGTGCCAGCAGCCCGACAAGGGGAGAGACCCAGTACTTC. It yields the protein CASSPTRGETQYF.

This clonotype was seen many times. The chain combines TRBV9 with TRBJ2-1; TRBD2 matches 10 bases. The trim removed 3 bases at V and 7 bases at J, leaving 7 bases unmatched. This CDR3 has 15 amino acids. CDR1 and CDR2 from the germline V gene are SGDLS and YYNGEE. The CDR3 DNA reads TGTGCCAGCAGCGGTAGCGGGGGGAGGAAGAATGAGCAGTTCTTC. As protein: CASSGSGGRKNEQFF.

This sequence joins TRBV18 and TRBJ2-1; 11 bases are shared with TRBD2. The CDR3 runs to 19 residues. The junction had 18 bases not matched to a gene; V was cut back by 4 bases and J by 7 bases. Germline assignment: CDR1 KGHSH and CDR2 LQKENI. CDR3 residues: CASSLKKGTSGSILNEQFF. In nucleotides, the CDR3 is TGTGCCAGCTCACTGAAAAAAGGCACTAGCGGGAGCATTTTGAATGAGCAGTTCTTC.

This clonotype was counted between two and nine times. The chain uses TRBV27 and TRBJ2-1; TRBD2 is a possible D gene (5 bases). Germline V gives CDR1 MNHEY, CDR2 SMNVEV (reference sequence). This CDR3 has 16 amino acids. Deletions cut 2 bases from V and 7 bases from J, with 18 bases between. Written as DNA, the CDR3 is TGTGCCAGCAGTTTACGAGTGGGAGTCGCAGAGAATGAGCAGTTCTTC. Amino acid sequence: CASSLRVGVAENEQFF.

By frequency in the sample, this clonotype is medium-sized. The chain links TRBV19 to TRBJ2-5; 13 bases agree with TRBD2. In germline, CDR1 is LNHDA, CDR2 SQIVND (reference sequence). The V segment lost 7 bases and the J segment 6 bases; nucleotides outside the gene matches: 8. This CDR3 region has 15 residues. The CDR3 region has the DNA TGTGCCAGTACGGGACTAGCGGGGTTCTTAAAGACCCAGTACTTC. Translating it yields CASTGLAGFLKTQYF.